These 19 T cell receptor beta chains share one sample of origin, sequenced in a study of blood T cell repertoires in COVID-19. Method: immunoSEQ multiplex PCR; TCRdb's copy keeps in-frame clones and lacks some. The table shows over 200,000 clones, with 87% occurring only once. The sequenced material came from PBMCs or T cells enriched from blood (not recorded which). The receptors were sampled from a young man with acute COVID-19.

V and J are TRBV6-1 and TRBJ1-1; D gene uncertain. V lost 3 bases and J lost 4, with 15 bases in between. In germline, CDR1 is MNHNS, CDR2 SASEGT. The CDR3 is 15 residues long. In DNA form, the CDR3 reads TGTGCCAGCAGTGAGTCCCCGGAGGGAGGCACTGAAGCTTTCTTT. The encoded protein is CASSESPEGGTEAFF.

The chain's CDR3 is CASSDRGLAKNIQYF. The CDR3 nucleotides are TGTGCCAGCAGTGACAGAGGACTAGCCAAAAACATTCAGTACTTC. This chain links TRBV6-4 with TRBJ2-4; possible D gene TRBD2, 5 bases. This CDR3 comprises 15 residues. CDR1 and CDR2 (germline): MRHNA, SNTAGT. V lost 2 bases, J lost 0 bases, and 8 bases lay in between.

This chain uses TRBV18 with TRBJ2-1; 12 nucleotides align to TRBD2. After removal of 4 bases from V and 8 bases from J, the junction contained 9 bases not matched to a gene. The CDR3 runs to 16 residues. Germline CDR1 KGHSH, CDR2 LQKENI. CDR3 nucleotide sequence: TGTGCCAGCTCACACCTAGCGGGAGGGTTTCAGCATGAGCAGTTCTTC. It specifies CASSHLAGGFQHEQFF. Full variable domain (outside the CDR3, taken from reference TRBV18 and TRBJ2-1): NAGVMQNPRHLVRRRGQEARLRCSPMKGHSHVYWYRQLPEEGLKFMVYLQKENIIDESGMPKERFSAEFPKEGPSILRIQQVVRGDSAAYFCASSHLAGGFQHEQFFGPGTRLTVL.

The table lists this clone with a few counts. V gene TRBV5-4 combines with J gene TRBJ2-1; D gene ambiguous. CDR1 and CDR2 (germline): SGHNT, YYREEE (reference sequence). V was trimmed by 0 bases and J by 6 bases, leaving 4 bases between them. CDR3 length equals 12 residues. CDR3 sequence (DNA): TGTGCCAGCAGCTTGGCCTCCAATGAGCAGTTCTTC. Translation: CASSLASNEQFF.

The gene calls are TRBV4-1 and TRBJ2-2; 8 positions match TRBD2. The CDR3 is made up of 19 amino acids. The germline CDR1 and CDR2 sequences are MGHRA and YSYEKL. V shed 0 bases and J 4 bases; nucleotides not matched to a gene: 13. CDR3 amino acids: CASSQDALGLAGSTGELFF. DNA of the CDR3: TGCGCCAGCAGCCAAGATGCGCTCGGTTTAGCGGGGTCCACCGGGGAGCTGTTTTTT.

This chain connects TRBV19 to TRBJ1-5; D unresolved. The V and J ends lost 2 bases and 4 bases respectively, with 6 bases between them. CDR1 is LNHDA and CDR2 is SQIVND in the germline V gene (reference sequence). CDR3 length equals 13 residues. As DNA, the CDR3 is TGTGCCAGTAGTATAAATCGGAATCAGCCCCAGCATTTT. Amino acids: CASSINRNQPQHF.

The chain is built from TRBV7-2 and TRBJ2-3; 7 positions match TRBD2. Germline assignment: CDR1 SGHTA and CDR2 FQGNSA. Losses at the gene ends were 4 bases for V and 2 bases for J; bases not matched to a gene: 9. The CDR3 sequence is 16 residues long. CDR3 region: CASSSLLAVNTDTQYF. The CDR3 DNA follows: TGTGCCAGCAGCTCTCTCCTAGCGGTGAACACAGATACGCAGTATTTT.

The V call is TRBV10-1, the J call TRBJ2-1; 15 bases match TRBD2. Trimming at V came to 5 bases and at J to 3 bases, leaving 5 bases not matched to a gene. CDR3 length: 17 residues. Germline assignment: CDR1 WNHNN and CDR2 SYGVQD (reference sequence). CDR3 sequence: CASSPGTSGRLYNEQFF. The DNA of the CDR3 is TGCGCCAGCAGTCCCGGGACTAGCGGGAGGCTCTACAATGAGCAGTTCTTC.

The chain recombines TRBV19 with TRBJ2-1; the D gene is possibly TRBD2 (5 bases). Trimming removed 4 bases from V and 0 bases from J, with 10 bases in between. The CDR3 loop spans 15 amino acids. Germline V gives CDR1 LNHDA, CDR2 SQIVND (reference sequence). The CDR3 DNA sequence: TGTGCCAGTAGTAGAGAGCTAGCCTCCTACAATGAGCAGTTCTTC. Translated: CASSRELASYNEQFF.

DNA for the CDR3: TGTGCCAGCAGTACATCTGTTACCTACGAGCAGTACTTC. This encodes CASSTSVTYEQYF. The chain links TRBV11-1 to TRBJ2-7; no clear D gene. CDR1 and CDR2 (germline): SGHAT, FQDESV (reference sequence). The V and J ends lost 6 bases and 2 bases respectively, with 11 bases between them. CDR3 size: 13 residues.

V and J are TRBV6-5 and TRBJ1-2; 8 bases agree with TRBD1. This CDR3 comprises 15 residues. CDR1 is MNHEY, CDR2 SVGAGI, per germline. V dropped 10 bases and J dropped 4; count of bases not matched to a gene: 14. CDR3 loop: CATLYGQGTTYGYTF. Written as DNA, the CDR3 is TGTGCCACCTTATACGGACAGGGAACAACCTATGGCTACACCTTC.

This sequence joins TRBV7-8 and TRBJ2-7; possibly TRBD2 for D (5 bases). Per germline, CDR1 SGHVS and CDR2 FQNEAQ. Trimming took 5 bases from V and 3 from J, leaving 14 bases between them. This CDR3 is built from 14 residues. The CDR3 spells CASSPRVQDYEQYF. The CDR3 nucleotides read TGTGCCAGCAGCCCGCGGGTCCAGGACTACGAGCAGTACTTC.

This clone was found once. This chain connects TRBV28 to TRBJ1-1; D is unresolved. Trimming stripped 6 bases from V and 10 bases from J, with 15 bases between. There are 12 residues in the CDR3. In germline, CDR1 is MDHEN, CDR2 SYDVKM. CDR3 in DNA: TGTGCCAGCAGGACGGGGTTGCTAGGAGCTTTCTTT. It encodes CASRTGLLGAFF.

The chain joins TRBV5-4 to TRBJ2-3, with 7 bases lining up with TRBD2. The germline CDR1 and CDR2 sequences are SGHNT and YYREEE (reference sequence). The CDR3 covers 14 residues. Losses at the gene ends were 4 bases for V and 2 bases for J; bases not matched to a gene: 4. CDR3 DNA: TGTGCCAGCAGCCCACGGGACTACACAGATACGCAGTATTTT. This gives the protein CASSPRDYTDTQYF.

The chain recombines TRBV7-3 with TRBJ2-1; 11 bases align to TRBD2. The junction had 11 bases not matched to a gene; V was cut back by 1 base and J by 9 bases. This CDR3 is built from 17 residues. The germline gives CDR1 SGHTA, CDR2 FQGTGA. In DNA, the CDR3 is TGTGCCAGCAGCTTAAGCCCCGTGGGTAGCGGGAGGGTTGAGCAGTTCTTC. Its protein is CASSLSPVGSGRVEQFF.

The V and J genes are TRBV5-1 and TRBJ1-1; perhaps TRBD1 as D (5 bases). Germline CDR1 reads SGHRS; CDR2 reads YFSETQ. This CDR3 spans 19 amino acids. Trimming cost V 0 bases and J 4 bases, with 25 bases left between them. Here the CDR3 DNA reads TGCGCCAGCAGCTTGGAGGGGATTGGAGTAGCTGGAACGAGCACTGAAGCTTTCTTT. Its translation: CASSLEGIGVAGTSTEAFF.

A single count supports this clone. This chain connects TRBV19 to TRBJ2-1; TRBD2 matches at 11 bases. Germline V gene lookup returns CDR1 LNHDA and CDR2 SQIVND (reference sequence). This CDR3 contains 15 residues. J gave up 5 bases and V 5 bases, and 5 bases lay outside the gene matches. In DNA form, the CDR3 reads TGTGCCAGTAGTGGGACTAGCGGTTGGAACAATGAGCAGTTCTTC. Its protein product is CASSGTSGWNNEQFF. Supplemented by reference TRBV19 and TRBJ2-1, the full variable domain reads DGGITQSPKYLFRKEGQNVTLSCEQNLNHDAMYWYRQDPGQGLRLIYYSQIVNDFQKGDIAEGYSVSREKKESFPLTVTSAQKNPTAFYLCASSGTSGWNNEQFFGPGTRLTVL.

The count of this clone is one. V and J are TRBV5-1 and TRBJ1-5, with D hard to call. The V gene's germline CDR1 is SGHRS and CDR2 YFSETQ. This CDR3 comprises 13 residues. V lost 2 bases and J lost 5, with 8 bases in between. The CDR3 sequence is CASSFLGDQPQHF. In nucleotides, the CDR3 is TGCGCCAGCAGCTTCCTAGGAGATCAGCCCCAGCATTTT.

The sample holds one count of this clone. The chain joins TRBV5-5 to TRBJ2-1; no clear D. This CDR3 comprises 15 residues. The V end lost 0 bases, the J end lost 5 bases, and 12 bases lay between the germline ends. The germline V gene has CDR1 SGHKS and CDR2 YYEKEE (reference sequence). CDR3 sequence reads: CASSLGPPINNEQFF. In nucleotides, the CDR3 is TGTGCCAGCAGCTTGGGTCCACCTATAAACAATGAGCAGTTCTTC.